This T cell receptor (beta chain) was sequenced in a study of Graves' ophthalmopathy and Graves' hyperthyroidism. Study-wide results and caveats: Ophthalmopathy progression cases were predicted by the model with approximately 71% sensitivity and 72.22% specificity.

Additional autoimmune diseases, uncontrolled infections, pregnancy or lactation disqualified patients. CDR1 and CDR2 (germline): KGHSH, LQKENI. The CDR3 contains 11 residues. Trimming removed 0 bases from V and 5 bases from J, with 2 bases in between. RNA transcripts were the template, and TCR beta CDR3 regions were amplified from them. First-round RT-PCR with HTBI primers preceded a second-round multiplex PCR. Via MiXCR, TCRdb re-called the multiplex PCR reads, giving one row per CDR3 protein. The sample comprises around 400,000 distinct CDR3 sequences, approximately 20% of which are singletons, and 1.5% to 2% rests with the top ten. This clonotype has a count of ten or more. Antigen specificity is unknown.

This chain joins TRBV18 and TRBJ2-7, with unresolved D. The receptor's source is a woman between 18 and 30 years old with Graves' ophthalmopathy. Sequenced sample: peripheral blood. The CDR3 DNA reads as TGTGCCAGCTCACCACCCAACGAGCAGTACTTC. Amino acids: CASSPPNEQYF. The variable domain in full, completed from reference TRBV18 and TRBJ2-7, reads NAGVMQNPRHLVRRRGQEARLRCSPMKGHSHVYWYRQLPEEGLKFMVYLQKENIIDESGMPKERFSAEFPKEGPSILRIQQVVRGDSAAYFCASSPPNEQYFGPGTRLTVT.